This T cell receptor (beta chain) was identified in a study of T cells in pancreatic ductal adenocarcinoma. No neoadjuvant therapy was given to the selected pancreatic ductal adenocarcinoma patients before their surgery. TCRdb's table, derived via immunoSEQ multiplex PCR, lists solely in-frame clones and lacks some. The top ten clones hold roughly 3% of a sample with roughly 100,000 clones, roughly 96% of them seen once. Whole-study results and caveats: Enrichment of CD45RO+ effector over naive T cells in tumors may bias clonality. This surgical cohort overrepresents the minority presenting with early-stage disease.

Trimming took off 1 base at V and 4 bases at J, with 5 bases between the two ends. The CDR3 is 13 amino acids. The germline CDR1 and CDR2 sequences are SGHNT and YENEEA. As regards this clone: No antigen is known for it.

The chain combines TRBV11-3 with TRBJ2-1; tentatively, D is TRBD2 (5 bases). Source material: PBMCs. The source of this sequence is a human donor with pancreatic ductal adenocarcinoma. The DNA of the CDR3 is TGTGCCAGCAGCTTAGCGGGGTACAATGAGCAGTTCTTC. Translating gives CASSLAGYNEQFF.